This entry lists 30 T cell receptor beta chains sequenced from one sample in a study of T-cell reconstitution after alpha-beta-depleted transplantation in children (dated by TCRdb to 2016 to 2017). Taken with the paper, the label for treatment or condition translates to: allogeneic hematopoietic cell transplantation with graft depleted of TCRalphabeta T cells and CD19 B cells. Library preparation was by PCR. The sample was run on an Illumina HiSeq 2500. TCR library preparation used molecular barcoding, with unique molecular identifiers applied to normalize quantification of the TCRbeta repertoire. The public reads were run again by TCRdb, first through fastp at Q25 and then through MiXCR, and only productive beta chains were kept. Rows are unified per CDR3 protein, each entry keeping the most common DNA and genes. Here the sample has a few hundred thousand distinct CDR3 sequences; about a quarter occur a single time. Of the sample, under 45% is held by the ten largest clones.

The starting material was PBMCs, obtained before TCRalphabeta/CD19-depleted stem cell transplant. These receptors were collected from a boy in the first two years of life with Wiskott-Aldrich syndrome, due to receive a stem cell transplant.

The rearrangement joins TRBV5-1 to TRBJ2-1, with TRBD2 identical over 7 bases. This CDR3 contains 15 residues. The germline V gene encodes CDR1 SGHRS and CDR2 YFSETQ. V lost 0 bases and J lost 6; bases outside the gene matches: 6. The CDR3 loop reads CASSLGSGGVNEQFF. In DNA form, the CDR3 reads TGCGCCAGCAGCTTGGGATCGGGGGGTGTCAATGAGCAGTTCTTC.

J is TRBJ2-7 and V is TRBV5-1, with a weak D call TRBD2 (6 bases). The CDR3 sequence is 15 residues long. Germline assignment: CDR1 SGHRS and CDR2 YFSETQ. V gave up 4 bases and J gave up 2 bases, with 16 bases separating them. The CDR3 loop reads CASSPNRDFAYEQYF. The CDR3 DNA follows: TGCGCCAGCAGCCCCAACCGGGACTTTGCCTACGAGCAGTACTTC.

The chain combines TRBV5-6 with TRBJ2-3, with D perhaps matching TRBD2 (6 bases). The CDR3 is made up of 14 amino acids. Germline CDR1 is SGHDT and CDR2 is YYEEEE. V lost 4 bases and J lost 4, with 13 bases in between. The CDR3 region is CASSKGLLPDTQYF. The CDR3 nucleotides read TGTGCCAGCAGCAAGGGACTGCTTCCAGATACGCAGTATTTT.

The chain recombines TRBV19 with TRBJ2-3; weak D call: TRBD1 (5 bases). Deletions cut 6 bases from V and 0 bases from J, with 10 bases between. The CDR3 contains 14 residues. Germline V gene data show CDR1 as LNHDA and CDR2 as SQIVND (reference sequence). The CDR3 sequence: CASRQGPSTDTQYF. CDR3 in DNA: TGTGCCAGTAGGCAGGGCCCTAGCACAGATACGCAGTATTTT.

This clonotype was seen only a few times. V gene TRBV5-1 combines with J gene TRBJ2-7; 10 bases fit TRBD1. V gave up 4 bases and J gave up 2 bases; unmatched junction bases: 6. The CDR3 totals 15 residues. Germline CDR1 and CDR2: SGHRS and YFSETQ. CDR3 in amino acids: CASSRGTGDPYEQYF. The CDR3 nucleotides are TGCGCCAGCAGCCGGGGGACAGGGGATCCCTACGAGCAGTACTTC.

The V and J genes are TRBV29-1 and TRBJ2-7; 10 positions agree with TRBD1. The CDR3 is 15 amino acids. Germline V gives CDR1 SQVTM, CDR2 ANQGSEA. With 0 bases clipped from V and 4 bases from J, the junction kept 6 bases outside the gene matches. The CDR3 sequence: CSVEEPGQGTYEQYF. CDR3 nucleotide sequence: TGCAGCGTTGAAGAACCGGGACAGGGGACGTACGAGCAGTACTTC.

This clonotype was counted ten times or more. The chain has TRBV10-3 and TRBJ1-1; D not resolved. V lost 3 bases and J 1 base, leaving 3 bases between the germline ends. The germline CDR1 and CDR2 sequences are ENHRY and SYGVKD. The CDR3 loop spans 12 amino acids. CDR3 protein: CAISDSNTEAFF. For the CDR3, the DNA is TGTGCCATCAGTGATTCGAACACTGAAGCTTTCTTT.

V usage is TRBV30 and J usage is TRBJ2-1, with 10 nucleotides matching TRBD2. This CDR3 spans 15 amino acids. V was clipped by 5 bases and J by 3 bases; unmatched bases: 7. The germline V gene encodes CDR1 GTSNPN and CDR2 SVGIG (reference sequence). CDR3 nucleotides: TGTGCCTGGTCCATAGCGGGAGGCCTCTACAATGAGCAGTTCTTC. Translation: CAWSIAGGLYNEQFF.

There are a few counts of this clonotype. The chain recombines TRBV24-1 with TRBJ2-1; D call uncertain. The CDR3 is 12 residues long. V was pared by 4 bases and J by 6 bases, with 6 bases between. Germline V gene sequence: CDR1 KGHDR, CDR2 SFDVKD. This CDR3 is CATSESANEQFF. As DNA, the CDR3 is TGTGCCACCAGTGAGTCGGCCAATGAGCAGTTCTTC.

The chain combines TRBV12-1 with TRBJ2-7; the table's TRBD1 call for D was not verified on the DNA. TRBV12-1 is listed as a pseudogene. The CDR3 is 13 residues long. Here the CDR3 reads CASSCCRGHEQYF. CDR3 in DNA: TGTGCCAGCAGCTGTTGCAGGGGACACGAGCAGTACTTC.

This rearrangement joins TRBV5-6 to TRBJ2-1; 12 bases are shared with TRBD1. This CDR3 has 19 amino acids. After removal of 5 bases from V and 4 bases from J, the junction contained 16 bases not matched to a gene. The germline V gene has CDR1 SGHDT and CDR2 YYEEEE. CDR3 residues: CASSAGQGAALAAYNEQFF. The CDR3 nucleotides read TGTGCCAGCAGTGCGGGACAGGGGGCTGCTTTGGCCGCTTACAATGAGCAGTTCTTC.

This clonotype was counted a few times. The chain links TRBV29-1 to TRBJ2-1; D is uncertain. V lost 3 bases to trimming and J lost 1 base, with 7 bases between them. Germline V gene lookup returns CDR1 SQVTM and CDR2 ANQGSEA. The CDR3 is 13 amino acids. This chain's CDR3 is CSVDSESYNEQFF. CDR3 bases: TGCAGCGTTGATTCAGAATCCTACAATGAGCAGTTCTTC.

The rearrangement links TRBV13 to TRBJ2-5, with TRBD1 identical over 8 bases. The germline V gene has CDR1 PRHDT and CDR2 FYEKMQ (reference sequence). The CDR3 contains 15 residues. The junction had 10 bases not matched to a gene; V was cut back by 5 bases and J by 5 bases. CDR3 coding DNA: TGTGCCAGCAGCACTGGACAGGGTAAGGGCGAGACCCAGTACTTC. Translating gives CASSTGQGKGETQYF.

The table lists this clonotype with a few counts. The genes are TRBV20-1 and TRBJ1-1, with D possibly being TRBD1 (6 bases). Trimming pared 5 bases from V and 4 bases from J, leaving 14 bases between. CDR3 length: 13 residues. Germline V lookup: CDR1 DFQATT, CDR2 SNEGSKA (reference sequence). In DNA form, the CDR3 reads TGCAGTGCTGAAAGAGGGACAACCACTGAAGCTTTCTTT. Protein: CSAERGTTTEAFF.

This clonotype was detected only a few times. The V call is TRBV7-2, the J call TRBJ1-2, with D unresolved. The CDR3 contains 17 residues. Germline V gene lookup returns CDR1 SGHTA and CDR2 FQGNSA. V gave up 3 bases and J gave up 5 bases, with 22 bases separating them. The CDR3 bases are TGTGCCAGCAGCTTTAAAGGTGCAAGGAGGGCAGAATATGGCTACACCTTC. As protein: CASSFKGARRAEYGYTF.

This clonotype was detected only a few times. The rearrangement links TRBV9 to TRBJ2-3, with 7 bases lining up with TRBD1. V lost 5 bases and J lost 0; bases outside the gene matches: 3. The germline gives CDR1 SGDLS, CDR2 YYNGEE. The CDR3 has 14 residues. The CDR3 spells CASRRGLSTDTQYF. Here the CDR3 DNA reads TGTGCCAGCAGGAGGGGGCTAAGCACAGATACGCAGTATTTT.

This clonotype occurred a few times. J is TRBJ1-6 and V is TRBV5-1; TRBD1 agrees at 10 bases. CDR3 size: 16 residues. V shed 3 bases, J shed 6 bases, and the junction held 6 bases outside the gene matches. Germline V gene sequence: CDR1 SGHRS, CDR2 YFSETQ. DNA for the CDR3: TGCGCCAGCAGCTCGGGACAGGGGATGGGTAATTCACCCCTCCACTTT. Amino acids: CASSSGQGMGNSPLHF.

The chain couples TRBV12-3 or TRBV12-4 to TRBJ2-3; TRBD2 might be the D (6 bases). This CDR3 is 14 amino acids long. V lost 8 bases, J lost 4 bases, and 16 bases lay in between. The CDR3 DNA reads as TGTGCCAGCTCACTAGCTCGCGCGCCAGATACGCAGTATTTT. This sequence encodes CASSLARAPDTQYF.

This clonotype was picked up many times. The rearrangement joins TRBV5-1 to TRBJ2-7, with unresolved D. Per the germline V gene, CDR1 is SGHRS and CDR2 is YFSETQ. The CDR3 sequence is 15 residues long. V was pared by 0 bases and J by 7 bases, with 17 bases between. As DNA, the CDR3 is TGCGCCAGCAGCTTGGATCCTAATCCGCTAGAAGAGCAGTACTTC. Protein product: CASSLDPNPLEEQYF.

The rearrangement links TRBV4-2 to TRBJ1-5; D unclear. The CDR3 loop spans 13 amino acids. The V end was cut by 0 bases, the J end by 5 bases, with 5 bases between. Germline-derived CDR1 and CDR2 are LGHNA and YNFKEQ. CDR3 residues: CASSQDKDQPQHF. In DNA, the CDR3 is TGTGCCAGCAGCCAAGATAAGGATCAGCCCCAGCATTTT.

The chain uses TRBV19 and TRBJ2-1, with TRBD1 identical over 7 bases. The CDR3 spans 16 residues. Trimming took 3 bases from V and 6 from J; bases not matched to a gene: 11. Germline CDR1 is LNHDA and CDR2 is SQIVND (reference sequence). CDR3 DNA: TGTGCCAGTAGTATTAGTACGGGACAGCGGACCAATGAGCAGTTCTTC. Translated, it gives CASSISTGQRTNEQFF.

The chain combines TRBV28 with TRBJ1-4, with 7 bases that match TRBD1. The CDR3 contains 13 residues. Losses at the gene ends were 8 bases for V and 3 bases for J; bases not matched to a gene: 3. Germline values: CDR1 MDHEN, CDR2 SYDVKM. Written as DNA, the CDR3 is TGTGCCAGCGAGGGGGCGGCTAATGAAAAACTGTTTTTT. It codes for CASEGAANEKLFF.

This chain uses TRBV9 with TRBJ2-7, with D uncertain. The length of the CDR3 is 14 residues. Germline CDR1 reads SGDLS; CDR2 reads YYNGEE. The V end was cut by 2 bases, the J end by 5 bases, with 14 bases between. This chain's CDR3 is CASSVRPQRNEQYF. The CDR3 bases are TGTGCCAGCAGCGTTCGCCCCCAGAGGAACGAGCAGTACTTC.

V is TRBV28 and J is TRBJ2-3, with 14 bases matching TRBD2. J gave up 6 bases and V 5 bases, and 4 bases lay outside the gene matches. Germline V gene sequence: CDR1 MDHEN, CDR2 SYDVKM. The CDR3 runs to 15 residues. CDR3 coding DNA: TGTGCCAGCAGTAGACTAGCGGGAGGGGTGGATACGCAGTATTTT. As protein: CASSRLAGGVDTQYF.

This sequence joins TRBV28 and TRBJ2-3, with D tentatively TRBD2 (5 bases). Between the trimmed V and J ends, which lost 8 bases and 1 base, there was a span of 7 bases. The CDR3 contains 12 residues. Germline values: CDR1 MDHEN, CDR2 SYDVKM. This CDR3 is CASEGGTDTQYF. The CDR3 nucleotides read TGTGCCAGCGAGGGCGGCACAGATACGCAGTATTTT.

The table lists this clonotype with a few counts. The gene calls are TRBV20-1 and TRBJ2-5, with a possible D match to TRBD2 (6 bases). CDR3 size: 14 residues. V was clipped by 1 base and J by 1 base, with 10 bases between them. Germline CDR1 reads DFQATT; CDR2 reads SNEGSKA (reference sequence). The CDR3 loop reads CSARAAGGQETQYF. CDR3 bases: TGCAGTGCTAGAGCTGCCGGGGGCCAAGAGACCCAGTACTTC.

This clonotype was observed a few times. V and J are TRBV5-1 and TRBJ1-1; D remains ambiguous. Germline assignment: CDR1 SGHRS and CDR2 YFSETQ. V gave up 4 bases and J gave up 8 bases, with 15 bases separating them. There are 13 residues in the CDR3. This CDR3 is CASSPSTVIEAFF. As DNA, the CDR3 is TGCGCCAGCAGCCCGAGCACCGTCATCGAAGCTTTCTTT.

CDR3 amino acids: CASSLGTSRSNEQFF. The CDR3 DNA reads TGTGCCAGCAGCTTAGGGACTAGCAGATCCAATGAGCAGTTCTTC. The chain uses TRBV7-8 and TRBJ2-1; the match to TRBD2 covers 8 bases. V lost 1 base, J lost 6 bases, and 5 bases stayed unmatched. CDR1 SGHVS and CDR2 FQNEAQ come from the germline V gene. The length of the CDR3 is 15 residues.

This clonotype was picked up one time. This rearrangement joins TRBV5-1 to TRBJ1-6; D gene uncertain. The V end was cut by 3 bases, the J end by 8 bases, with 12 bases between. Germline CDR1 and CDR2: SGHRS and YFSETQ. The CDR3 length is 14 residues. CDR3 region: CASSSGDWDSPLHF. DNA of the CDR3: TGCGCCAGCAGCTCTGGAGACTGGGATTCACCCCTCCACTTT. The entire variable domain, with the rest obtained from reference TRBV5-1 and TRBJ1-6, is as follows: KAGVTQTPRYLIKTRGQQVTLSCSPISGHRSVSWYQQTPGQGLQFLFEYFSETQRNKGNFPGRFSGRQFSNSRSEMNVSTLELGDSALYLCASSSGDWDSPLHFGNGTRLTVT.

The chain carries TRBV10-2 and TRBJ2-5, with a tentative D call TRBD1 (7 bases). V lost 6 bases, J lost 5 bases, and 13 bases lay in between. Germline V gene lookup returns CDR1 WSHSY and CDR2 SAAADI. This CDR3 has 13 amino acids. The CDR3 is CASREGAGETQYF. The CDR3 coding sequence is TGCGCCAGCAGGGAGGGGGCGGGGGAGACCCAGTACTTC.